This TCR beta chain comes out of a study of T-cell reconstitution after alpha-beta-depleted transplantation in children. Overall study results and limits: At the one-year point after transplant, T-cell counts and TCRbeta diversity were found to come mostly from T cells that had been newly produced. The study reportedly traced alpha-beta T cells about two months after transplant to several hundred expanded graft clones. The high TCRbeta diversity at day 60 in some patients came from surviving recipient T cells and thymic progenitors.

Between the trimmed V and J ends, which lost 8 bases and 5 bases, there was a span of 12 bases. Germline loops: CDR1 LNHNV, CDR2 YYDKDF (reference sequence). The CDR3 has 12 residues. For this clonotype: Its target is not known.

Unique molecular identifiers were built into the TCRbeta library. TCRdb reprocessed the PCR reads with MiXCR, giving one entry per CDR3 protein. The table lists under 450,000 distinct CDR3 sequences, roughly 15% of them singletons, with under 30% in the top ten. The chain uses TRBV15 and TRBJ1-2, with unresolved D. Sequencing used PBMCs, mostly from graft donor cells, obtained 360 days after TCRalphabeta/CD19-depleted stem cell transplant. This clonotype originated in a boy under two years old who had a stem cell transplant for Wiskott-Aldrich syndrome, so the T cells may come from the graft donor. CDR3: CATWVYPYGYTF. The CDR3 coding sequence is TGTGCCACCTGGGTCTACCCGTATGGCTACACCTTC.